Listed below are T cell receptor beta chains from one sample, sequenced in a study of T cell responses to AZD1222 COVID-19 vaccine. Method: immunoSEQ multiplex PCR; TCRdb's copy keeps in-frame clones and lacks some. The table lists about 180,000 clones, around 88% of them singletons. The source material was peripheral blood, sampled on day 0 of AZD1222 vaccination. The receptors were sampled from an adult in good health. The CDR3 runs from the conserved cysteine through the conserved F or W.

j_gene: TRBJ1-5
v_gene: TRBV30
CDR3aa: CAWSVGTSSNQPQHF

j_gene: TRBJ1-5
v_gene: TRBV12-5
CDR3aa: CASGPPDRVGNQPQHF

j_gene: TRBJ1-2
v_gene: TRBV28
CDR3aa: CASRPRYGQGALSHGYTF

j_gene: TRBJ2-1
v_gene: TRBV7-9
CDR3aa: CASSLGLADYNEQFF

j_gene: TRBJ1-6
v_gene: TRBV5-1
CDR3aa: CASSLDQGFNSPLHF

j_gene: TRBJ1-4
v_gene: TRBV9
CDR3aa: CASSLQGNHEKLFF

j_gene: TRBJ2-6
v_gene: TRBV27
CDR3aa: CASSLSGLAASSGANVLTF

j_gene: TRBJ2-3
v_gene: TRBV7-3
CDR3aa: CASSLTGTDTQYF

j_gene: TRBJ1-5
v_gene: TRBV19
CDR3aa: CASSGGHYSRGGNQPQHF

j_gene: TRBJ1-4
v_gene: TRBV19
CDR3aa: CASSIDREKLFF